These 9 T cell receptor beta chains originate from one sample sequenced in a study of blood T cells in healthy people across ages. It was with a sample-barcoded 5' primer and a J-beta primer mix that a second PCR of roughly 7 to 12 cycles was run. TCRdb passed the 5' RACE reads through MiXCR, listing each CDR3 protein once. The sample lists hundreds of thousands of distinct CDR3 sequences, under 55% occurring once. The sequenced sample consisted of blood. All receptors come from a man aged 55-75 years in good health.

The rearrangement links TRBV4-3 to TRBJ2-3; D unclear. Looked up from germline, CDR1 is LGHNA and CDR2 is YSLEER. V lost 0 bases and J 0 bases, leaving 13 bases between the germline ends. This CDR3 comprises 17 residues. The CDR3 nucleotides read TGCGCCAGCAGCCAAGATCGGACGCAATATAGCACAGATACGCAGTATTTT. Its protein is CASSQDRTQYSTDTQYF.

V is TRBV7-2 and J is TRBJ2-1, with 11 bases identical to TRBD2. This CDR3 comprises 18 residues. With 5 bases clipped from V and 6 bases from J, the junction kept 15 bases outside the gene matches. Germline loops: CDR1 SGHTA, CDR2 FQGNSA. CDR3: CASSPFPPGSGGANEQFF. The CDR3, as DNA: TGTGCCAGCAGCCCGTTCCCCCCCGGTAGCGGGGGGGCCAATGAGCAGTTCTTC.

This clonotype was counted only a few times. This rearrangement joins TRBV20-1 to TRBJ2-3; D is uncertain. The CDR3 is 11 amino acids. V lost 3 bases, J lost 2 bases, and 3 bases lay in between. Germline CDR1 DFQATT, CDR2 SNEGSKA (reference sequence). CDR3 sequence (DNA): TGCAGTGCTAGTTTCACAGATACGCAGTATTTT. Protein product: CSASFTDTQYF.

This clonotype has more than one count but fewer than ten. The chain combines TRBV5-1 with TRBJ2-3; 10 nucleotides align to TRBD2. Trimming removed 2 bases from V and 2 bases from J; junction bases left unmatched: 5. Germline V gene sequence: CDR1 SGHRS, CDR2 YFSETQ. CDR3 length: 16 residues. The CDR3 loop is CASSFYSGGNTDTQYF. CDR3 in DNA: TGCGCCAGCAGCTTCTATAGCGGGGGGAACACAGATACGCAGTATTTT.

The J gene is TRBJ2-7, the V gene TRBV7-2; 10 bases map to TRBD2. Germline values: CDR1 SGHTA, CDR2 FQGNSA. CDR3 length: 14 amino acids. V trimming: 5 bases; J trimming: 11 bases; junction bases outside the gene matches: 12. CDR3: CASSPEAGGRSEYF. The CDR3 DNA reads as TGTGCCAGCAGCCCCGAAGCGGGGGGGCGTAGCGAGTACTTC.

This chain joins TRBV20-1 and TRBJ1-1; D is ambiguous. Trimming took 3 bases from V and 6 from J, leaving 14 bases between them. CDR1 DFQATT and CDR2 SNEGSKA come from the germline V gene (reference sequence). The CDR3 runs 13 residues. Here the CDR3 reads CSASSLVRAEAFF. The DNA for the CDR3 is TGCAGTGCTAGTTCACTGGTCAGAGCTGAAGCTTTCTTT.

The chain employs TRBV20-1 and TRBJ1-5; 10 positions match TRBD1. J was trimmed by 1 base and V by 5 bases; bases with no gene match: 5. Germline CDR1 and CDR2: DFQATT and SNEGSKA (reference sequence). CDR3 length equals 15 residues. CDR3 DNA: TGCAGTGCTCGACAGGGGGCACGGAGCAATCAGCCCCAGCATTTT. Protein: CSARQGARSNQPQHF.

This clonotype has more than one count but fewer than ten. The rearrangement uses TRBV30 and TRBJ2-6, with D unclear. Germline-derived CDR1 and CDR2 are GTSNPN and SVGIG (reference sequence). The CDR3 loop spans 16 amino acids. The V end lost 0 bases, the J end lost 0 bases, and 9 bases lay between the germline ends. The CDR3 here is CAWSVLGSSGANVLTF. CDR3 coding DNA: TGTGCCTGGAGTGTTCTTGGTAGCTCTGGGGCCAACGTCCTGACTTTC.

The chain joins TRBV24-1 to TRBJ1-2, with D hard to call. With 3 bases removed from V and 4 bases from J, the gap between germline ends came to 11 bases. CDR3 length: 14 residues. CDR1 is KGHDR and CDR2 is SFDVKD in the germline V gene. The CDR3 loop reads CATSDAGRGYGYTF. The CDR3 region has the DNA TGTGCCACCAGTGATGCGGGTCGGGGCTATGGCTACACCTTC.